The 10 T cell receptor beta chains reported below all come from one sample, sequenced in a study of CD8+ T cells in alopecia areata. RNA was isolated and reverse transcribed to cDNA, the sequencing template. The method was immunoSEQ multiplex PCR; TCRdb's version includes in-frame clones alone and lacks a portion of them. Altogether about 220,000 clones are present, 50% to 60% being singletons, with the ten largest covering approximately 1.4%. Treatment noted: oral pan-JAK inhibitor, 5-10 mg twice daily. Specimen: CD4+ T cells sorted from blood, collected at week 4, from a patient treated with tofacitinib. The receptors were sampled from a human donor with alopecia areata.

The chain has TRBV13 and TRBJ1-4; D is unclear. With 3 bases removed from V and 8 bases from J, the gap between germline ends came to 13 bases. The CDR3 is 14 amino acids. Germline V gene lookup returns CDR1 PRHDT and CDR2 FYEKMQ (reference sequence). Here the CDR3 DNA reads TGTGCCAGCAGCTTTGGGAGGGTCGACGAAAAACTGTTTTTT. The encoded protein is CASSFGRVDEKLFF.

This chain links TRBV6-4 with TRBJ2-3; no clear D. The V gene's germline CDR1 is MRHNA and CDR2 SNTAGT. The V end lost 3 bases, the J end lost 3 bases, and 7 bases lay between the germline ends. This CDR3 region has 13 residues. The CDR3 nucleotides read TGTGCCAGCAGTGATCCCGGGACAGATACGCAGTATTTT. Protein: CASSDPGTDTQYF.

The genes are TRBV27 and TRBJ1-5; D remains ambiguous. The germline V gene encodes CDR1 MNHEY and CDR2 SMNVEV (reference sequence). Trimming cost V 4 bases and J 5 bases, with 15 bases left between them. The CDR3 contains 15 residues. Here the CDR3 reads CASSSAGRRDQPQHF. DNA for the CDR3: TGTGCCAGCAGTTCCGCCGGACGACGGGATCAGCCCCAGCATTTT.

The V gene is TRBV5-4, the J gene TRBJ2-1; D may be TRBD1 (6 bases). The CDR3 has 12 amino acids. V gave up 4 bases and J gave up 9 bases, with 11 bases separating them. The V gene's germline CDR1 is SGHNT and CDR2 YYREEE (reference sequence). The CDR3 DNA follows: TGTGCCAGCAGCCCTCAGGGGAGTGAGCAGTTCTTC. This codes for CASSPQGSEQFF.

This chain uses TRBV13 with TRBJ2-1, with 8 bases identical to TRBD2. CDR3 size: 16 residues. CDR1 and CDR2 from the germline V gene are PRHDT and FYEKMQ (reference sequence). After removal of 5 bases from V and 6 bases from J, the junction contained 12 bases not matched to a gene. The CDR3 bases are TGTGCCAGCAGCCGAATCGCGGGGGGACTACCCAATGAGCAGTTCTTC. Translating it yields CASSRIAGGLPNEQFF.

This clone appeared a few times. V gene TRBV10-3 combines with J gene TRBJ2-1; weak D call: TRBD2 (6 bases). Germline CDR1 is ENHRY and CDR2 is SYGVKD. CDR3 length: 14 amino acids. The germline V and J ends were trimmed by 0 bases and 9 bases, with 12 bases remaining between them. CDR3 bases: TGTGCCATCAGTGAGTCCGCGGGGCGAGGTGAGCAGTTCTTC. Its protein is CAISESAGRGEQFF.

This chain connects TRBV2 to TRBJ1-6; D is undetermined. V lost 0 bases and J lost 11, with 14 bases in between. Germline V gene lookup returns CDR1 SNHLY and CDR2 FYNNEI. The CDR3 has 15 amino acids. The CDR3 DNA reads TGTGCCAGCAGTGAAGCACCAGGCGCCCTTACACCCCTCCACTTT. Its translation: CASSEAPGALTPLHF.

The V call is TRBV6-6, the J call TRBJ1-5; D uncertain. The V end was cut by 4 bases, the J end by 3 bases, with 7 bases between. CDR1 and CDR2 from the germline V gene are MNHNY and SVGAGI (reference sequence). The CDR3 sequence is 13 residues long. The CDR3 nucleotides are TGTGCCAGCAGTTCAAGTATCAATCAGCCCCAGCATTTT. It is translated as CASSSSINQPQHF.

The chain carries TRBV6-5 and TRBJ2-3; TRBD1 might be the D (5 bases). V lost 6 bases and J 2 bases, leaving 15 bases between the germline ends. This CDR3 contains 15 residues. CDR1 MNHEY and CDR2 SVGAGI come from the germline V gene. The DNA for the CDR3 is TGTGCCAGCAGGTACAGGACAACCGACACAGATACGCAGTATTTT. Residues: CASRYRTTDTDTQYF.

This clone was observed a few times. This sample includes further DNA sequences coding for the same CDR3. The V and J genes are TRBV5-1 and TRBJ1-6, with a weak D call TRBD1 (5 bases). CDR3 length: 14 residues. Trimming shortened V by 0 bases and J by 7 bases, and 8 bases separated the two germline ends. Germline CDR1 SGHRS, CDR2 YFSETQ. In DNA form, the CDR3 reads TGCGCCAGCAGCTTGGCCAGGGAAAATTCACCCCTCCACTTT. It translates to CASSLARENSPLHF.